Each of the 10 T cell receptor beta chains below was sequenced from the same sample in a study of early T cells in non-severe SARS-CoV-2 infection. One entry per CDR3 protein, called by TCRdb with MiXCR from the 5' RACE reads. Here the sample spans fewer than 75,000 distinct CDR3 sequences, less than 20% being singletons. The starting material was whole blood, obtained at baseline. The receptor set was obtained from an adult who was a healthcare worker with PCR-confirmed SARS-CoV-2 infection or an uninfected control (not recorded which).

This clonotype was found a few times. The CDR3 loop reads CASSRSISGGTDTQYF. The CDR3 DNA reads TGCGCCAGCAGCCGAAGCATTAGCGGGGGCACAGATACGCAGTATTTT. V usage is TRBV4-1 and J usage is TRBJ2-3; 8 bases map to TRBD2. The CDR3 runs to 16 residues. V was pared by 4 bases and J by 1 base, with 7 bases of the junction left unmatched. Per germline, CDR1 MGHRA and CDR2 YSYEKL.

This sequence joins TRBV5-4 and TRBJ2-7; 13 bases align to TRBD2. The V gene end was trimmed by 6 bases and the J gene end by 7 bases; junction bases not matched to a gene: 10. CDR1 is SGHNT, CDR2 YYREEE, per germline (reference sequence). The CDR3 loop spans 15 amino acids. CDR3 bases: TGTGCCAGCAACCGGGGGACTAGCGGGGCCTCAGAGCAGTACTTC. Translated: CASNRGTSGASEQYF.

This clonotype was counted only a few times. The rearrangement uses TRBV7-6 and TRBJ2-1; 9 bases are a match to TRBD2. CDR3 length: 15 residues. Unmatched junction bases numbered 3, after V lost 1 base and J lost 5 bases. Germline V gene lookup returns CDR1 SGHVS and CDR2 FNYEAQ. The DNA for the CDR3 is TGTGCCAGCAGCTTAGGCGCGGGAGGGGACAATGAGCAGTTCTTC. It codes for CASSLGAGGDNEQFF.

This clonotype came up many times. V and J are TRBV30 and TRBJ1-2, with TRBD1 matching over 7 bases. The J segment lost 2 bases and the V segment lost 5 bases, leaving 5 bases of the junction unmatched. The CDR3 is 13 amino acids. Germline CDR1 is GTSNPN and CDR2 is SVGIG (reference sequence). Here the CDR3 DNA reads TGTGCCTGGTCCGCGGGACAGAACTATGGCTACACCTTC. This codes for CAWSAGQNYGYTF.

This clonotype was detected only once. The rearrangement links TRBV11-2 to TRBJ2-7; 10 bases fit TRBD1. V dropped 3 bases and J dropped 3; count of bases not matched to a gene: 8. From germline, CDR1 is SGHAT and CDR2 FQNNGV. The CDR3 sequence is 16 residues long. CDR3 sequence (DNA): TGTGCCAGCAGCTTCCTGTCCGGGACAGGGGTCTACGAGCAGTACTTC. Its protein product is CASSFLSGTGVYEQYF.

The rearrangement uses TRBV11-2 and TRBJ2-2; TRBD1 aligns across 7 bases. The V gene end was trimmed by 5 bases and the J gene end by 4 bases; junction bases not matched to a gene: 10. The CDR3 loop spans 16 amino acids. The V gene's germline CDR1 is SGHAT and CDR2 FQNNGV. In nucleotides, the CDR3 is TGTGCCAGCAGCCTTTCCCCGACAGGGTCCACCGGGGAGCTGTTTTTT. It yields the protein CASSLSPTGSTGELFF.

The chain joins TRBV6-2 or TRBV6-3 to TRBJ1-5; no reliable D call. V lost 3 bases, J lost 5 bases, and 11 bases lay in between. Germline-derived CDR1 and CDR2 are MNHEY and SVGEGT. This CDR3 is built from 14 residues. In DNA form, the CDR3 reads TGTGCCAGCAGTTATACACGGGGTTATCAGCCCCAGCATTTT. It encodes CASSYTRGYQPQHF.

The gene calls are TRBV10-3 and TRBJ2-7; D not resolved. Trimming left V 0 bases short and J 3 bases short, with 9 bases between. Germline lookup yields CDR1 ENHRY and CDR2 SYGVKD. CDR3 length: 14 residues. CDR3 region: CAISESDGFYEQYF. The CDR3 coding sequence is TGTGCCATCAGTGAGTCTGACGGGTTCTACGAGCAGTACTTC.

This chain joins TRBV28 and TRBJ2-3, with D tentatively TRBD1 (6 bases). The CDR3 runs to 14 residues. CDR1 MDHEN and CDR2 SYDVKM come from the germline V gene. The V and J ends lost 6 bases and 2 bases respectively, with 12 bases between them. The CDR3 DNA is TGTGCCAGCAGCCCGACAGGACCCACAGATACGCAGTATTTT. Translated: CASSPTGPTDTQYF.

This chain joins TRBV4-2 and TRBJ2-7, with TRBD1 matching 7 bases. The germline V gene encodes CDR1 LGHNA and CDR2 YNFKEQ. This CDR3 has 13 residues. The V segment lost 5 bases and the J segment 3 bases; nucleotides outside the gene matches: 4. The CDR3 nucleotides read TGTGCCAGCAGCTCGCACAGGGGCTACGAGCAGTACTTC. Protein: CASSSHRGYEQYF.